The sequence of this T cell receptor beta chain was determined in a study of CD4 T cells in relation to SARS-CoV-2 and coronaviruses. Turning to the study itself: After around 10 days of antigen culture, PBMC TCR beta CDR3s were sequenced. The negative reference was HIV-1 Nef peptide pool or peptide-free culture. The HLA restriction of the shared crossreactive spike epitopes was mapped.

J lost 8 bases, V lost 2 bases, and 4 bases had no gene match. The CDR3 covers 13 residues. Germline CDR1 SGHRS, CDR2 YFSETQ. Note on this clone: As yet, its antigen is unknown.

Unexposed donor CD4+ T cells date from 2011-2018, before the COVID-19 pandemic. After more than eight days of culture, CD4+ T cells were isolated. Cells permitting, SARS-CoV-2 S/N and four cold-coronavirus spikes were tested on unexposed-donor CD4+ T cells. Assay: immunoSEQ multiplex PCR; the TCRdb copy retains only in-frame clones and omits some. In the table there are about 26,000 clones, 77% of which are singletons. J is TRBJ1-2 and V is TRBV5-1; 9 positions agree with TRBD1. The sequencing sample was made of CD4+ T cells from PBMCs, cultured in vitro. This sequence originates from a human donor in good health. CDR3 in DNA: TGCGCCAGCAGCTTACAGGGGGCGGAAGGCTACACCTTC. Its translation: CASSLQGAEGYTF.